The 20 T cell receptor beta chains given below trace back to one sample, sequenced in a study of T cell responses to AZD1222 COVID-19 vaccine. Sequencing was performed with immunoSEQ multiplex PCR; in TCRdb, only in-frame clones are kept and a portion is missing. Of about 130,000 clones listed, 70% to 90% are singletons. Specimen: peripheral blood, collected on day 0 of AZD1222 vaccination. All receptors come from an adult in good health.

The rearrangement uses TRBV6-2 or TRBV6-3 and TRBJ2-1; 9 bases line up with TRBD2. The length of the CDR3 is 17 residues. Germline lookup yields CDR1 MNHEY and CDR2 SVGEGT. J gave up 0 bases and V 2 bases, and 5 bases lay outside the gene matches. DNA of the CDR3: TGTGCCAGCAGTTACCCCCTAGCGGGGAGCTCCTACAATGAGCAGTTCTTC. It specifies CASSYPLAGSSYNEQFF.

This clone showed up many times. CDR3 sequence reads: CASSQEVAAGSSNQPQHF. CDR3 sequence (DNA): TGCGCCAGCAGCCAAGAAGTAGCCGCGGGGAGTAGCAATCAGCCCCAGCATTTT. The chain carries TRBV4-1 and TRBJ1-5; D not resolved. The CDR3 loop spans 18 amino acids. The germline gives CDR1 MGHRA, CDR2 YSYEKL. V lost 0 bases to trimming and J lost 0 bases, with 15 bases between them.

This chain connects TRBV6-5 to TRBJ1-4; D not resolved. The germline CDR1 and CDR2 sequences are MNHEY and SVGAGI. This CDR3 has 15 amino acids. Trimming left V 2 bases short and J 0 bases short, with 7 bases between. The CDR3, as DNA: TGTGCCAGCAGTTACGCGGGCGCAACTAATGAAAAACTGTTTTTT. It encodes CASSYAGATNEKLFF.

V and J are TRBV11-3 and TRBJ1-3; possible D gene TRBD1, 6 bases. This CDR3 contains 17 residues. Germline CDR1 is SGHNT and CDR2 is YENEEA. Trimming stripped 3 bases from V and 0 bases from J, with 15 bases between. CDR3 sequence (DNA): TGTGCCAGCAGCTTGCCCAGGGGTTCTCTCTCTGGAAACACCATATATTTT. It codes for CASSLPRGSLSGNTIYF.

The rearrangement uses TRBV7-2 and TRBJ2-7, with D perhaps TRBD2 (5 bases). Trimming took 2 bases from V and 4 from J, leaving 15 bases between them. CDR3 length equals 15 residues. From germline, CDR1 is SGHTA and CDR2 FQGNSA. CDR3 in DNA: TGTGCCAGCAGCTTACGCCCGGACTCTAATTACGAGCAGTACTTC. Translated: CASSLRPDSNYEQYF.

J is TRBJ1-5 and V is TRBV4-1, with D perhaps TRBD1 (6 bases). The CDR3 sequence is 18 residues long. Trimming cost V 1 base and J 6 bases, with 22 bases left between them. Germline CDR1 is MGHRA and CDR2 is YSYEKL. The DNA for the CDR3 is TGCGCCAGCAGCCAAGGACTCGTGCGGGGGGCGCTCAGTCAGCCCCAGCATTTT. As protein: CASSQGLVRGALSQPQHF.

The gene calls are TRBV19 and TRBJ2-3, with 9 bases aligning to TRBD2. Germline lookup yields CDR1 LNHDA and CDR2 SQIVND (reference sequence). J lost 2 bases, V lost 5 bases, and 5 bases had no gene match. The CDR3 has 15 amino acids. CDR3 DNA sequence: TGTGCCAGTAGTGTAGCGGGGGACCCCACAGATACGCAGTATTTT. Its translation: CASSVAGDPTDTQYF. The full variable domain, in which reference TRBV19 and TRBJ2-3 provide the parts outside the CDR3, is DGGITQSPKYLFRKEGQNVTLSCEQNLNHDAMYWYRQDPGQGLRLIYYSQIVNDFQKGDIAEGYSVSREKKESFPLTVTSAQKNPTAFYLCASSVAGDPTDTQYFGPGTRLTVL.

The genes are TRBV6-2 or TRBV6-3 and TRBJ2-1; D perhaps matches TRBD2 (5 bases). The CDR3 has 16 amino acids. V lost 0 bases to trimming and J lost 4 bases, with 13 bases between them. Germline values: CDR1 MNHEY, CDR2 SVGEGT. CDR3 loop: CASSYSIQRLYNEQFF. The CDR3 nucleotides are TGTGCCAGCAGTTACTCTATCCAGCGGCTATACAATGAGCAGTTCTTC.

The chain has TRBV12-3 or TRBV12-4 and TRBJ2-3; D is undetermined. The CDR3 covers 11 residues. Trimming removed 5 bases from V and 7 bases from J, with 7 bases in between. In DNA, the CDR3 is TGTGCCAGCAGTCCCCGCCATACGCAGTATTTT. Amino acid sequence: CASSPRHTQYF.

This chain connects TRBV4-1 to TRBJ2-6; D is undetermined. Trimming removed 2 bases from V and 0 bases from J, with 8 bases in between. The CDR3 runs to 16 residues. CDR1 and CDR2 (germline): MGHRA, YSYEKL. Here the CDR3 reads CASSQPRSSGANVLTF. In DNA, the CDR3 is TGCGCCAGCAGCCAACCTCGGAGCTCTGGGGCCAACGTCCTGACTTTC.

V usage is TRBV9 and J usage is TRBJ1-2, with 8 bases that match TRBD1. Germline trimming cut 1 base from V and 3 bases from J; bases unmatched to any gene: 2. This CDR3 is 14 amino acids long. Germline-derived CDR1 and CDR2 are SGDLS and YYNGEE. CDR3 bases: TGTGCCAGCAGCGTACAGGGGGCTTACTATGGCTACACCTTC. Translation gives CASSVQGAYYGYTF. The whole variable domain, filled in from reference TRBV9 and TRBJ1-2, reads DSGVTQTPKHLITATGQRVTLRCSPRSGDLSVYWYQQSLDQGLQFLIQYYNGEERAKGNILERFSAQQFPDLHSELNLSSLELGDSALYFCASSVQGAYYGYTFGSGTRLTVV.

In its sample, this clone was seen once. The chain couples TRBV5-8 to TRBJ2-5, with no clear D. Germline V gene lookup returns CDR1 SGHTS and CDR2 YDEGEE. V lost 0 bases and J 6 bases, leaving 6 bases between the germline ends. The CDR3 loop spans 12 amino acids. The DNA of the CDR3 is TGTGCCAGCAGCTTGGGAAGACAGACCCAGTACTTC. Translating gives CASSLGRQTQYF.

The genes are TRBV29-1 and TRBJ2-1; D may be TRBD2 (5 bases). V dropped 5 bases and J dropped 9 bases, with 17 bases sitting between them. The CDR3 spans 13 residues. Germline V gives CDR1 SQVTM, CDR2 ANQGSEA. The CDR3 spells CSVRGLFVSEQFF. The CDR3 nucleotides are TGCAGCGTTCGGGGTTTGTTCGTCAGTGAGCAGTTCTTC.

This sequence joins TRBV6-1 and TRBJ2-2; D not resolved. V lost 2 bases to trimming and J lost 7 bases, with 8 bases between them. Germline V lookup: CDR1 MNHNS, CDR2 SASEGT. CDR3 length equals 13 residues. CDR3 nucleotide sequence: TGTGCCAGCAGTGAATATGGGATCGGGGAGCTGTTTTTT. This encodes CASSEYGIGELFF.

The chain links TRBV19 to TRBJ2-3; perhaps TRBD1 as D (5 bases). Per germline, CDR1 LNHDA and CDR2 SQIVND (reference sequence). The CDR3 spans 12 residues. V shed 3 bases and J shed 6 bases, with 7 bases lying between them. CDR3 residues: CASSIPGDTQYF. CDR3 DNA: TGTGCCAGTAGTATTCCAGGGGATACGCAGTATTTT. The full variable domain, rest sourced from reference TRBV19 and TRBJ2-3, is DGGITQSPKYLFRKEGQNVTLSCEQNLNHDAMYWYRQDPGQGLRLIYYSQIVNDFQKGDIAEGYSVSREKKESFPLTVTSAQKNPTAFYLCASSIPGDTQYFGPGTRLTVL.

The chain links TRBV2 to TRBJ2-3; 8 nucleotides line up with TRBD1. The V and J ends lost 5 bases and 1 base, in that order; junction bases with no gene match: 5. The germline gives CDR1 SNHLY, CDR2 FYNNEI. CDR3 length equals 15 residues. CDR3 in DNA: TGTGCCAGCAGTCGGGACAGGCTAGGCACAGATACGCAGTATTTT. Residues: CASSRDRLGTDTQYF.

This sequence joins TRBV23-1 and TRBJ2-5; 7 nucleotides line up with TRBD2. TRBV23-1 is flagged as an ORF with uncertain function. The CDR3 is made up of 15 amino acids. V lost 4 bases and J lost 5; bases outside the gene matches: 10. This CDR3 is CASSRLGRKRETQYF. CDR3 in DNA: TGCGCCAGCAGTCGTCTCGGGAGGAAAAGGGAGACCCAGTACTTC.

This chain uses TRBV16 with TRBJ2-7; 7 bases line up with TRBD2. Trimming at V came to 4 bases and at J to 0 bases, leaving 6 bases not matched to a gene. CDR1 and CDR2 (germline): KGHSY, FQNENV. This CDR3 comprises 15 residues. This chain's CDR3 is CASSPQGGSSYEQYF. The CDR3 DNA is TGTGCCAGCAGCCCCCAGGGCGGGAGCTCCTACGAGCAGTACTTC.

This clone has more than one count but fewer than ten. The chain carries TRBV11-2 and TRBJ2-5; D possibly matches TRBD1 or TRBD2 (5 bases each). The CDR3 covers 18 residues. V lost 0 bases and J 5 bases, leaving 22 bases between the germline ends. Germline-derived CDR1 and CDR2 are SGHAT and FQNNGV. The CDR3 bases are TGTGCCAGCAGCTTAGATTGGGTAGGGGACCCCAGAGTGGAGACCCAGTACTTC. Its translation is CASSLDWVGDPRVETQYF. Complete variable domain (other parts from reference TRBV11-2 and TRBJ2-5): EAGVAQSPRYKIIEKRQSVAFWCNPISGHATLYWYQQILGQGPKLLIQFQNNGVVDDSQLPKDRFSAERLKGVDSTLKIQPAKLEDSAVYLCASSLDWVGDPRVETQYFGPGTRLLVL.

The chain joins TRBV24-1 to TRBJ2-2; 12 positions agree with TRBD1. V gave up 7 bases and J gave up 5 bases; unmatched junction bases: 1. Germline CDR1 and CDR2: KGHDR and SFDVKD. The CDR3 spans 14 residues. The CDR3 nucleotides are TGTGCCACCAGGGGACAGGGGGCGACCGGGGAGCTGTTTTTT. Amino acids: CATRGQGATGELFF.